This T cell receptor beta chain appears in the sequencing data of a study of blood T cell repertoires in COVID-19. Study in general: The study drew acute and convalescent COVID-19 samples from the United States, Italy and Spain. Sample material is recorded as cDNA or gDNA derived from T cells, B-cell-depleted T cells, or PBMCs.

Germline V gene data show CDR1 as SGHRS and CDR2 as YFSETQ. V was trimmed by 0 bases and J by 2 bases, leaving 9 bases between them. The CDR3 contains 15 residues. How the authors handled the data: For nucleated cells, counts were estimated from reference gene primer amplification. The assay was immunoSEQ multiplex PCR, and TCRdb's table has in-frame clones only and misses some. The D gene and trimming were derived from the DNA, and the V and J assignments and clone size from that table. The sample comprises approximately 82,000 clones, more than 70% of which are singletons, and about 17% rests with the top ten.

Sequencing was done on a sample of peripheral blood. This chain connects TRBV5-1 to TRBJ1-3, with D possibly being TRBD1 (5 bases). The sequence was collected from a woman aged 60-70 years with acute or convalescent COVID-19. The CDR3 spells CASSLAQGTGNTIYF. The CDR3 region has the DNA TGCGCCAGCAGCTTGGCTCAGGGTACTGGAAACACCATATATTTT. Filled out from reference TRBV5-1 and TRBJ1-3, the complete variable domain reads KAGVTQTPRYLIKTRGQQVTLSCSPISGHRSVSWYQQTPGQGLQFLFEYFSETQRNKGNFPGRFSGRQFSNSRSEMNVSTLELGDSALYLCASSLAQGTGNTIYFGEGSWLTVV.